This is a list of T cell receptor beta chains from one sample in a study. TCRdb reprocessed the 5' RACE reads via MiXCR and lists one record per CDR3 protein. The data show thousands of distinct CDR3 sequences, approximately 70% seen once. What was sequenced was tumor-infiltrating Tregs sorted from the breast tumor. These receptors were taken from a female donor with breast cancer. The CDR3 runs from the conserved cysteine through the conserved F or W. Fields, in order: D gene, J gene, V gene, clone size, CDR3 DNA, CDR3 protein. D genes are given only for firm matches. Clone size is not always given. Where it is, it says once, few, many or a class for expanded clones.

>TRBD2|TRBJ2-2|TRBV12-3/TRBV12-4|.
TGTGCCAGCAGTTTACGGGGGGTGAACACCGGGGAGCTGTTTTTT
CASSLRGVNTGELFF
>.|TRBJ1-2|TRBV6-5|.
TGTGCCAGCAGTAACATTTTGGGGGGTTCTGGCTACACCTTC
CASSNILGGSGYTF
>TRBD2|TRBJ2-5|TRBV12-3/TRBV12-4|.
TGTGCCAGCAGTTTACTAGCGGGCCAAGAGACCCAGTACTTC
CASSLLAGQETQYF
>TRBD1|TRBJ1-1|TRBV7-9|.
TGTGCCAGCAGCCAACAGGGGGCGCAGGAAGCTTTCTTT
CASSQQGAQEAFF
>.|TRBJ2-1|TRBV5-1|.
TGCGCCAGCAGCTTGGAGGGGCTGGACAATGAGCAGTTCTTC
CASSLEGLDNEQFF
>TRBD1|TRBJ1-2|TRBV20-1|.
TGCAGTGCCGAGACAGGGGGCTTTGAAGACTACACCTTC
CSAETGGFEDYTF
>.|TRBJ2-5|TRBV6-2/TRBV6-3|.
TGTGCCAGCAGTAAACCAACCCCTAGGGTAGAGACCCAGTACTTC
CASSKPTPRVETQYF
>TRBD2|TRBJ2-1|TRBV6-1|few
TGTGCCAGCAGTAGAGCGGGGGGGCCTGGGAATGAGCAGTTCTTC
CASSRAGGPGNEQFF
>TRBD2|TRBJ2-1|TRBV7-8|few
TGTGCCAGCAGCACCACCTTAGCGGGGGTCTACAATGAGCAGTTCTTC
CASSTTLAGVYNEQFF
>TRBD2|TRBJ2-3|TRBV7-3|.
TGTGCCAGCAGCTCTAGCGGGGGTGTCACAGATACGCAGTATTTT
CASSSSGGVTDTQYF
>.|TRBJ1-5|TRBV6-2/TRBV6-3|few
TGTGCCAGCAGTCTGGGGTTCGGGGCCCAGCATTTT
CASSLGFGAQHF
>TRBD1|TRBJ1-5|TRBV4-1|.
TGCGCCAGCAGCCAAGATTATCCAGGGGGAATTGGTCAGCCCCAGCATTTT
CASSQDYPGGIGQPQHF
>TRBD1|TRBJ1-1|TRBV5-1|.
TGCGCCAGCAGCGATCAGGGGGCTGGTGGAACTGAAGCTTTCTTT
CASSDQGAGGTEAFF
>TRBD1|TRBJ1-2|TRBV10-2|.
TGCGCCAGCGCCCAGGGACAGTACTATGGCTACACCTTC
CASAQGQYYGYTF
>TRBD2|TRBJ2-3|TRBV29-1|.
TGCAGCGTAGCTAGCGGGAGCACAGATACGCAGTATTTT
CSVASGSTDTQYF
>TRBD2|TRBJ2-7|TRBV20-1|.
TGCAGTGCCTCTACGGGACGCAGGGAGGGAGAGCAGTACTTC
CSASTGRREGEQYF
>TRBD1|TRBJ1-2|TRBV7-2|.
TGTGCCAACAGCTTATATACAGGGGGAGGAGGCTACACCTTC
CANSLYTGGGGYTF
>.|TRBJ1-1|TRBV12-3/TRBV12-4|.
TGTGCCAGCAGCTTCGGACAGTTGAACACTGAAGCTTTCTTT
CASSFGQLNTEAFF